This T cell receptor (beta chain) is drawn from a study of breast tumors, draining lymph nodes, adjacent tissues. Deletions cut 5 bases from V and 10 bases from J, with 14 bases between. This CDR3 is 12 amino acids long. Axillary draining lymph nodes of breast cancer patients supplied the node samples. General study findings and limits: Tumor TCR diversity was below lymph nodes but above nontumor tissue.

From the multiplex PCR reads, TCRdb called clonotypes with MiXCR, one entry per CDR3 protein. Among 150,000 to 200,000 distinct CDR3 sequences listed, 30% to 35% were seen once. This clonotype occurred once. Its matching antigen is unknown. V is TRBV12-3 or TRBV12-4 and J is TRBJ1-1; maybe TRBD1 (5 bases). The receptor's source is a female donor with breast cancer. Some clones in this sample may be carry-over from other donors' samples. The sample was axillary lymph node tissue. The CDR3, as DNA: TGTGCCAGCAGTATCGGCATGGGGCTAGCTTTCTTT. Amino acids: CASSIGMGLAFF.